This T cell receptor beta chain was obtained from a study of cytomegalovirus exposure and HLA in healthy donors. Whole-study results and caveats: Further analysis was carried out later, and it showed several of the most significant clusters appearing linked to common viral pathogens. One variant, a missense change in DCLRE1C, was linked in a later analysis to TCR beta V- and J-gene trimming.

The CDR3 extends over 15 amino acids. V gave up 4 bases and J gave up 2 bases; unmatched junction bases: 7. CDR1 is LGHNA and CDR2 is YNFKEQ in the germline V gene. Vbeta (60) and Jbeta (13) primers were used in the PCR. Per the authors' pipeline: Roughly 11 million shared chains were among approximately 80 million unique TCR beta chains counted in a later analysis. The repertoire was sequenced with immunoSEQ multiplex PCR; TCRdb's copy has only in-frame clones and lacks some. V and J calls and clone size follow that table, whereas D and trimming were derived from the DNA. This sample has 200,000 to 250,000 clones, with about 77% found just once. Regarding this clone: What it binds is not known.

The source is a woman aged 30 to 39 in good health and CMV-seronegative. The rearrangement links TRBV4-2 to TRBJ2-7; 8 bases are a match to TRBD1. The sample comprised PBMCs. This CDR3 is CASSPRTGNPYEQYF. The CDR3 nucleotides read TGTGCCAGCAGCCCGAGGACAGGGAATCCCTACGAGCAGTACTTC.